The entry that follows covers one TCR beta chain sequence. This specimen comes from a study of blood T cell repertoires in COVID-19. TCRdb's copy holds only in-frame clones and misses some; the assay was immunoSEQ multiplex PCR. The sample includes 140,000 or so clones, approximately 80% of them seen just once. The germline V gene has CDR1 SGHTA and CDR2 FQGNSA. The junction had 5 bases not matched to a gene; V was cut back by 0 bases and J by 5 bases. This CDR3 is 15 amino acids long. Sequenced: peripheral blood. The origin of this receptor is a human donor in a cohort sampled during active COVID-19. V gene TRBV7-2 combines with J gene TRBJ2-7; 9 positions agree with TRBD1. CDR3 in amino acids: CASSLARGQGNEQYF. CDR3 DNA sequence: TGTGCCAGCAGCTTAGCGCGGGGACAGGGAAACGAGCAGTACTTC.